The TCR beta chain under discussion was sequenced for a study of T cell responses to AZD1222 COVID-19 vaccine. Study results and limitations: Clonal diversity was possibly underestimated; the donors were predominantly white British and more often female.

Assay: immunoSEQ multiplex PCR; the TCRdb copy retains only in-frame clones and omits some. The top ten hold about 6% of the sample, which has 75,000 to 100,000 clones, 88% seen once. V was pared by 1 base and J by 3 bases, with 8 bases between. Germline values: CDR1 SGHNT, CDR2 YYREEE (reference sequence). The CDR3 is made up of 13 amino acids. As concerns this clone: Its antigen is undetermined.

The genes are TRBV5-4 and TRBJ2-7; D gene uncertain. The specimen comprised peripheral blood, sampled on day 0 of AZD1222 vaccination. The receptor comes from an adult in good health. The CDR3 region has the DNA TGTGCCAGCAGCTTGAGCCTAGACTACGAGCAGTACTTC. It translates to CASSLSLDYEQYF.